Here is one TCR beta chain with its context. As yet, its antigen is unknown. One end of the junction varies from germline; a read error may be responsible. A second PCR of roughly 7 to 11 cycles used a sample-barcoded 5' primer and a J-beta primer mix. TCRdb independently ran MiXCR on the 5' RACE reads; one entry per CDR3 protein. The sample gives about 1.8 million distinct CDR3 sequences, 49% of which show up once; over 2% is in the top ten. The sample, approximately 11 milliliters of peripheral blood, was drawn from each donor. The sample is drawn from a study of blood T cells in healthy people across ages. Study findings and constraints: Strongly correlated with naive T cell percentage was TCR beta diversity. Estimates drawn from one million T cells were deemed to understate diversity.

Sequenced sample: blood. This TCR came from a woman in her 40s in good health.

The CDR3 sequence is CASSQDRQLYDYTF. As DNA, the CDR3 is TGCGCCAGCAGCCAAGATCGCCAGCTCTATGACTACACCTTC. The V and J genes are TRBV4-3 and TRBJ1-2; D remains ambiguous. The CDR3 covers 14 residues. Germline CDR1 LGHNA, CDR2 YSLEER.